The 25 T cell receptor beta chains given below trace back to one sample, sequenced in a study of blood T cell repertoires in COVID-19. Some clones are missing from TCRdb's copy, which holds only in-frame ones; the method was immunoSEQ multiplex PCR. The sample records about 210,000 clones, around 81% being singletons. Sequencing was carried out using PBMCs or T cells enriched from blood (not recorded which). The source is a man aged 25 to 45 with acute COVID-19.

The chain employs TRBV6-5 and TRBJ2-7; 9 bases match TRBD1. The CDR3 is 15 residues long. V lost 6 bases and J lost 0; bases outside the gene matches: 6. Germline CDR1 MNHEY, CDR2 SVGAGI. CDR3 in amino acids: CASRDRGSYSYEQYF. CDR3 nucleotides: TGTGCCAGCAGGGACAGGGGATCCTACTCCTACGAGCAGTACTTC.

The J gene is TRBJ2-7, the V gene TRBV5-5, with 11 bases that match TRBD1. The CDR3 sequence is 14 residues long. CDR1 and CDR2 (germline): SGHKS, YYEKEE (reference sequence). The V and J ends lost 2 bases and 3 bases, in that order; junction bases with no gene match: 1. In DNA form, the CDR3 reads TGTGCCAGCAGCTTCGGGACAGGGGGCTACGAGCAGTACTTC. Protein: CASSFGTGGYEQYF.

The V gene is TRBV7-7, the J gene TRBJ2-7; 11 nucleotides line up with TRBD1. V dropped 5 bases and J dropped 0; count of bases not matched to a gene: 9. CDR3 length: 17 amino acids. CDR1 and CDR2 from the germline V gene are SSHAT and FNYEAQ (reference sequence). The CDR3 protein is CASSQFRDRGSSYEQYF. The CDR3 bases are TGTGCCAGCAGCCAGTTTCGGGACAGGGGGAGCTCCTACGAGCAGTACTTC.

This clone was picked up a small number of times. The V call is TRBV9, the J call TRBJ1-3, with a tentative D call TRBD1 (6 bases). CDR1 and CDR2 from the germline V gene are SGDLS and YYNGEE. V lost 0 bases, J lost 4 bases, and 8 bases lay in between. The CDR3 has 14 amino acids. For the CDR3, the DNA is TGTGCCAGCAGCGTAGACGGACAGGGAAACACCATATATTTT. It translates to CASSVDGQGNTIYF.

V gene TRBV29-1 combines with J gene TRBJ1-4; D unresolved. CDR3 size: 17 residues. V lost 0 bases and J 8 bases, leaving 22 bases between the germline ends. Germline V gene data show CDR1 as SQVTM and CDR2 as ANQGSEA. The CDR3 protein is CSVEDQSPWAVKEKLFF. The CDR3 DNA is TGCAGCGTTGAAGATCAAAGCCCCTGGGCCGTCAAGGAAAAACTGTTTTTT.

Comments on this clone: Different DNA sequences within this sample yield the same CDR3. CDR3 sequence: CASSLAAGSYNEQFF. The DNA of the CDR3 is TGTGCCAGCAGCTTAGCCGCGGGGTCGTACAATGAGCAGTTCTTC. The genes are TRBV7-2 and TRBJ2-1; D might be TRBD2 (6 bases). CDR3 length: 15 amino acids. The germline V gene has CDR1 SGHTA and CDR2 FQGNSA. The V gene lost 0 bases and the J gene lost 4 bases, with 10 bases spanning the gap.

On this clone: The junction does not match germline at one end; this may be a read error. The chain links TRBV5-4 to TRBJ2-1; 15 positions agree with TRBD2. Germline lookup yields CDR1 SGHNT and CDR2 YYREEE (reference sequence). The CDR3 has 15 residues. As DNA, the CDR3 is TGTGCCAGCAGCCGGACTAGCGGGGGGGACAACGAGCAGTTCTTC. Protein: CASSRTSGGDNEQFF.

Note on this clone: Other DNA sequences in the sample encode the same CDR3. The J gene is TRBJ2-7, the V gene TRBV9; 7 bases agree with TRBD1. The CDR3 sequence is 14 residues long. Unmatched junction bases numbered 2, after V lost 0 bases and J lost 2 bases. From germline, CDR1 is SGDLS and CDR2 YYNGEE. CDR3 loop: CASSVGQGPYEQYF. CDR3 in DNA: TGTGCCAGCAGCGTAGGACAGGGTCCCTACGAGCAGTACTTC.

The rearrangement joins TRBV19 to TRBJ2-7; D gene unclear. Trimming removed 6 bases from V and 2 bases from J, with 14 bases in between. The germline CDR1 and CDR2 sequences are LNHDA and SQIVND (reference sequence). This CDR3 region has 14 residues. CDR3 nucleotides: TGTGCCAGTAGGGGTATACAGCCTCCCTACGAGCAGTACTTC. This translates into CASRGIQPPYEQYF.

This chain uses TRBV30 with TRBJ2-1; 7 bases align to TRBD2. Germline assignment: CDR1 GTSNPN and CDR2 SVGIG (reference sequence). V gave up 0 bases and J gave up 13 bases; unmatched junction bases: 6. This CDR3 has 12 residues. The CDR3 DNA is TGTGCCTGGAGTGTACTGGGAGGGGAACAGTTCTTC. Amino acid sequence: CAWSVLGGEQFF. Based on the CDR3 plus reference TRBV30 and TRBJ2-1, the full variable domain is SQTIHQWPATLVQPVGSPLSLECTVEGTSNPNLYWYRQAAGRGLQLLFYSVGIGQISSEVPQNLSASRPQDRQFILSSKKLLLSDSGFYLCAWSVLGGEQFFGPGTRLTVL.

V usage is TRBV12-3 or TRBV12-4 and J usage is TRBJ1-1; no reliable D call. This CDR3 is 13 amino acids long. Between the trimmed V and J ends, which lost 2 bases and 6 bases, there was a span of 10 bases. The CDR3 sequence is CASSLNGYPEAFF. CDR3 coding DNA: TGTGCCAGCAGTTTAAACGGGTACCCTGAAGCTTTCTTT.

The chain is built from TRBV25-1 and TRBJ1-6, with TRBD1 identical over 9 bases. Germline V lookup: CDR1 MGHDK, CDR2 SYGVNS. V shed 8 bases and J 5 bases; nucleotides not matched to a gene: 7. The CDR3 has 15 amino acids. Written as DNA, the CDR3 is TGTGCCAGCCACCCGGGACAGGGTAATAATTCACCCCTCCACTTT. Residues: CASHPGQGNNSPLHF.

This clone has more than one count but fewer than ten. The V and J genes are TRBV4-2 and TRBJ1-5, with D perhaps TRBD1 (6 bases). This CDR3 is built from 15 residues. CDR1 is LGHNA, CDR2 YNFKEQ, per germline. Trimming removed 4 bases from V and 7 bases from J, with 17 bases in between. CDR3 amino acids: CASSPRQEREQPQHF. The CDR3 coding sequence is TGTGCCAGCAGCCCCCGACAGGAAAGAGAACAGCCCCAGCATTTT.

Only a few counts were recorded for this clone. The rearrangement joins TRBV7-9 to TRBJ2-1; D is undetermined. In germline, CDR1 is SEHNR, CDR2 FQNEAQ (reference sequence). Trimming pared 3 bases from V and 8 bases from J, leaving 23 bases between. This CDR3 contains 17 residues. CDR3 loop: CASSFRAPNAAEDEQFF. In DNA, the CDR3 is TGTGCCAGCAGCTTTAGAGCCCCAAATGCGGCTGAGGATGAGCAGTTCTTC.

This sequence joins TRBV11-2 and TRBJ1-1, with D tentatively TRBD1 (6 bases). V was trimmed by 4 bases and J by 5 bases, leaving 11 bases between them. The CDR3 totals 13 residues. Germline CDR1 and CDR2: SGHAT and FQNNGV. The CDR3 loop is CASSSQGRTEAFF. The CDR3 DNA reads TGTGCCAGCAGCTCACAGGGTCGGACTGAAGCTTTCTTT. The variable domain in full, with the rest retrieved from reference TRBV11-2 and TRBJ1-1, is EAGVAQSPRYKIIEKRQSVAFWCNPISGHATLYWYQQILGQGPKLLIQFQNNGVVDDSQLPKDRFSAERLKGVDSTLKIQPAKLEDSAVYLCASSSQGRTEAFFGQGTRLTVV.

This chain joins TRBV7-2 and TRBJ2-5, with D hard to call. The germline V gene has CDR1 SGHTA and CDR2 FQGNSA. The germline V and J ends were trimmed by 3 bases and 5 bases, with 4 bases remaining between them. The CDR3 sequence is 11 residues long. CDR3 coding DNA: TGTGCCAGCAGCTTCATGGAGACCCAGTACTTC. Its translation is CASSFMETQYF.

This CDR3 is CASGMAGGYNEQFF. Here the CDR3 DNA reads TGTGCCAGCGGAATGGCGGGGGGGTACAATGAGCAGTTCTTC. This chain links TRBV5-6 with TRBJ2-1, with 9 bases aligning to TRBD2. The V gene end was trimmed by 7 bases and the J gene end by 4 bases; junction bases not matched to a gene: 6. Germline V gene lookup returns CDR1 SGHDT and CDR2 YYEEEE. The CDR3 is made up of 14 amino acids. The entire variable domain, with the rest obtained from reference TRBV5-6 and TRBJ2-1, is as follows: DAGVTQSPTHLIKTRGQQVTLRCSPKSGHDTVSWYQQALGQGPQFIFQYYEEEERQRGNFPDRFSGHQFPNYSSELNVNALLLGDSALYLCASGMAGGYNEQFFGPGTRLTVL.

This CDR3 reads CAISEPLAGGNTDTQYF. CDR3 nucleotide sequence: TGTGCCATCAGTGAGCCTTTAGCGGGGGGCAACACAGATACGCAGTATTTT. The V and J genes are TRBV10-3 and TRBJ2-3, with 10 bases fitting TRBD2. The V and J ends lost 2 bases and 2 bases, in that order; junction bases with no gene match: 7. The CDR3 has 17 residues. Germline lookup yields CDR1 ENHRY and CDR2 SYGVKD.

The rearrangement links TRBV6-1 to TRBJ1-3; no clear D. CDR1 and CDR2 (germline): MNHNS, SASEGT. V gave up 4 bases and J gave up 0 bases, with 10 bases separating them. The CDR3 totals 15 residues. CDR3 residues: CASSGLSISGNTIYF. The CDR3 DNA reads TGTGCCAGCAGTGGATTGTCTATCTCTGGAAACACCATATATTTT.

This clone was seen more than once but under ten times. The genes are TRBV12-5 and TRBJ1-1; D not resolved. Germline assignment: CDR1 LGHNT and CDR2 FRNRAP. This CDR3 has 13 amino acids. The V gene lost 5 bases and the J gene lost 8 bases, with 15 bases spanning the gap. The CDR3 loop reads CASGVGLYPEAFF. The DNA for the CDR3 is TGTGCTAGTGGTGTCGGACTGTATCCCGAAGCTTTCTTT.

The chain has TRBV3-1 (or the pseudogene TRBV3-2) and TRBJ2-7; D is perhaps TRBD2 (7 bases). The CDR3 has 15 residues. V was cut by 6 bases and J by 2 bases, with 17 bases left in between. Per the germline V gene, CDR1 is LGHDT and CDR2 is YNNKEL (reference sequence). CDR3 region: CASRGTGRVPYEQYF. The CDR3 DNA reads TGTGCCAGCAGGGGAACAGGGAGGGTACCCTACGAGCAGTACTTC.

The V and J genes are TRBV20-1 and TRBJ1-1; D is unresolved. The CDR3 extends over 13 amino acids. The germline gives CDR1 DFQATT, CDR2 SNEGSKA (reference sequence). V was shortened by 3 bases and J by 1 base, with 9 bases between the two germline ends. The CDR3 spells CSASQSGNTEAFF. The CDR3 DNA sequence: TGCAGTGCTAGTCAATCCGGGAACACTGAAGCTTTCTTT.

J is TRBJ2-2 and V is TRBV24-1; 9 bases line up with TRBD1. The CDR3 runs to 13 residues. The germline CDR1 and CDR2 sequences are KGHDR and SFDVKD. After removal of 7 bases from V and 6 bases from J, the junction contained 2 bases not matched to a gene. DNA for the CDR3: TGTGCCACCAGGGGGACAGGGTCCGGGGAGCTGTTTTTT. Encoded protein: CATRGTGSGELFF.

The CDR3 DNA sequence: TGTGCCAGCAGTCGTAGCGGGGGGGCCTTCTCTGAGCAGTTCTTC. Translation: CASSRSGGAFSEQFF. The chain employs TRBV6-5 and TRBJ2-1, with 11 bases fitting TRBD2. The V gene end was trimmed by 5 bases and the J gene end by 9 bases; junction bases not matched to a gene: 9. The germline gives CDR1 MNHEY, CDR2 SVGAGI. CDR3 length: 15 amino acids.

DNA for the CDR3: TGTGCCAGCAGCGTAGAGGCCGGATCCTGGAGGACCGGGGAGCTGTTTTTT. It translates to CASSVEAGSWRTGELFF. The chain joins TRBV9 to TRBJ2-2, with D maybe TRBD2 (5 bases). The CDR3 is 17 amino acids. V was trimmed by 0 bases and J by 5 bases, leaving 17 bases between them. The V gene's germline CDR1 is SGDLS and CDR2 YYNGEE.